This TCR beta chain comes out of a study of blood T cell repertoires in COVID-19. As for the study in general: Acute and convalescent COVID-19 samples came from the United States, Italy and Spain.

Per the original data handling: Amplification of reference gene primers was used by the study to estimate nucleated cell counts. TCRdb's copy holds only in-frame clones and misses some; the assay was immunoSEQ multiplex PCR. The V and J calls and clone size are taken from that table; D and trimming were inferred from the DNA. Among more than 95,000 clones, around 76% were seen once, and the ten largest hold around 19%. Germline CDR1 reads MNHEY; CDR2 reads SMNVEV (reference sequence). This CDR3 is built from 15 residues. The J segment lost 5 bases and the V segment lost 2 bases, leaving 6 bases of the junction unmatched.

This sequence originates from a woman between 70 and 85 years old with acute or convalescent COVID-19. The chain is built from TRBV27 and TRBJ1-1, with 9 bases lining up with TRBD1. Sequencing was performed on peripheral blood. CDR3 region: CASSLQRTGETEAFF. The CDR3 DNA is TGTGCCAGCAGTTTACAGCGGACAGGGGAGACTGAAGCTTTCTTT.